Presented here are 26 T cell receptor beta chains from one specimen sequenced in a study of T cell repertoires in cytomegalovirus infection (dated by TCRdb to about 2019). The instrument given in TCRdb is Illumina HiSeq 1500. TCRdb reran the public reads through fastp at Q25 and MiXCR, keeping productive beta chains. Rows with a matching CDR3 protein are joined into one entry that keeps the most common DNA and genes. For this sample the table gives under 850,000 distinct CDR3 sequences, of which roughly a third were detected only once. About 2.8% of the sample rests with the top ten. The sequencing input was PBMCs. Receptor source: a human donor in good health (CMV status not recorded). Some clones in this sample may be carry-over from other donors' samples.

This clonotype was counted many times. V gene TRBV12-3 or TRBV12-4 combines with J gene TRBJ2-1, with D possibly matching TRBD2 (5 bases). The CDR3 length is 15 residues. With 6 bases removed from V and 1 base from J, the gap between germline ends came to 13 bases. This chain's CDR3 is CASRLGGSSYNEQFF. Written as DNA, the CDR3 is TGTGCCAGCAGACTAGGAGGAAGTTCCTACAATGAGCAGTTCTTC.

The chain links TRBV11-2 to TRBJ2-3; TRBD2 agrees at 14 bases. The V segment lost 1 base and the J segment 4 bases; nucleotides outside the gene matches: 13. The CDR3 contains 20 residues. The germline gives CDR1 SGHAT, CDR2 FQNNGV. The CDR3 protein is CASSLVKGLAGVGLPDTQYF. As DNA, the CDR3 is TGTGCCAGCAGCTTAGTAAAGGGACTAGCGGGAGTGGGGCTGCCAGATACGCAGTATTTT.

This chain joins TRBV7-2 and TRBJ2-1; D gene ambiguous. V dropped 1 base and J dropped 9 bases, with 10 bases sitting between them. Germline-derived CDR1 and CDR2 are SGHTA and FQGNSA. The CDR3 covers 13 residues. CDR3 nucleotides: TGTGCCAGCAGCTTAGACCCGCGCTTTGAGCAGTTCTTC. This encodes CASSLDPRFEQFF.

The genes are TRBV20-1 and TRBJ2-5; 9 nucleotides agree with TRBD2. J was trimmed by 1 base and V by 3 bases; bases with no gene match: 6. CDR3 length equals 15 residues. From germline, CDR1 is DFQATT and CDR2 SNEGSKA (reference sequence). The CDR3 is CSASFGLAIQETQYF. The CDR3 nucleotides are TGCAGTGCTAGCTTTGGACTAGCGATCCAAGAGACCCAGTACTTC.

The V call is TRBV24-1, the J call TRBJ2-1, with 7 bases lining up with TRBD1. The CDR3 runs to 14 residues. The germline V gene encodes CDR1 KGHDR and CDR2 SFDVKD. With 5 bases clipped from V and 8 bases from J, the junction kept 8 bases outside the gene matches. Here the CDR3 reads CATSGGTETDEQFF. CDR3 bases: TGTGCCACCAGTGGGGGGACAGAAACGGATGAGCAGTTCTTC.

The V gene is TRBV10-3, the J gene TRBJ1-5; 7 bases are a match to TRBD1. V lost 10 bases and J lost 5; bases outside the gene matches: 11. This CDR3 is built from 14 residues. Germline V gives CDR1 ENHRY, CDR2 SYGVKD. The CDR3 nucleotides read TGTGCCACCGGAAGACAGGGATCAGATCAGCCCCAGCATTTT. Residues: CATGRQGSDQPQHF.

The chain recombines TRBV28 with TRBJ1-2; a weak D match, TRBD1 (6 bases). Looked up from germline, CDR1 is MDHEN and CDR2 is SYDVKM. The CDR3 is made up of 13 amino acids. Trimming removed 3 bases from V and 6 bases from J, with 11 bases in between. In nucleotides, the CDR3 is TGTGCCAGCAGTTTTAGGGGGGTCAATGGCTACACCTTC. Encoded protein: CASSFRGVNGYTF.

This clonotype came up a few times. The rearrangement links TRBV3-1 to TRBJ1-1; TRBD1 might be the D (6 bases). CDR1 and CDR2 (germline): LGHDT, YNNKEL (reference sequence). V dropped 4 bases and J dropped 5 bases, with 14 bases sitting between them. The CDR3 totals 14 residues. The CDR3 is CASSPQGKGTEAFF. For the CDR3, the DNA is TGTGCCAGCAGCCCCCAGGGGAAGGGGACTGAAGCTTTCTTT. Using reference TRBV3-1 and TRBJ1-1 for the parts outside the CDR3, the full variable domain is DTAVSQTPKYLVTQMGNDKSIKCEQNLGHDTMYWYKQDSKKFLKIMFSYNNKELIINETVPNRFSPKSPDKAHLNLHINSLELGDSAVYFCASSPQGKGTEAFFGQGTRLTVV.

Note on this clonotype: Lacking the conserved final phenylalanine or tryptophan, this CDR3 likely reflects a read error. The gene calls are TRBV7-6 and TRBJ2-7; the match to TRBD2 covers 10 bases. The CDR3 loop spans 17 amino acids. CDR1 and CDR2 (germline): SGHVS, FNYEAQ. V dropped 2 bases and J dropped 4; count of bases not matched to a gene: 11. The CDR3 coding sequence is TGTGCCAGCAGCTTAATGGTTAGCGGGGGGCCGGGGTACGAGCAGTACTTA. Encoded protein: CASSLMVSGGPGYEQYL.

This clonotype was found many times. The chain employs TRBV7-2 and TRBJ1-1, with D possibly TRBD1 on 5 matching bases. V lost 0 bases and J 7 bases, leaving 15 bases between the germline ends. Germline CDR1 SGHTA, CDR2 FQGNSA. The CDR3 length is 15 residues. CDR3 in DNA: TGTGCCAGCAGCTTAGCCGGGGGTAAAGGGCTTGAAGCTTTCTTT. The encoded protein is CASSLAGGKGLEAFF.

A remark on this clonotype: One end of the junction fails to match germline, which may point to a read error. The genes are TRBV4-1 and TRBJ1-4; tentative D call: TRBD1 (5 bases). CDR3 length: 16 amino acids. Germline V gene data show CDR1 as MGHRA and CDR2 as YSYEKL. The CDR3 DNA is TGCTCCAGCAGCCTAACGCCCAGGGTCGATCATGAAAAACTGTTTTTT. Its translation: CSSSLTPRVDHEKLFF.

The chain links TRBV18 to TRBJ2-7; 7 nucleotides agree with TRBD1. CDR1 and CDR2 from the germline V gene are KGHSH and LQKENI. The CDR3 runs 14 residues. V shed 3 bases, J shed 3 bases, and the junction held 5 bases outside the gene matches. CDR3 residues: CASSPGQQIYEQYF. In nucleotides, the CDR3 is TGTGCCAGCTCACCGGGACAGCAGATCTACGAGCAGTACTTC.

About this clonotype itself: No conserved phenylalanine or tryptophan ends this CDR3, so it is likely a read error. This chain uses TRBV6-6 with TRBJ2-3; 9 bases map to TRBD1. CDR3 length equals 18 residues. The junction had 12 bases not matched to a gene; V was cut back by 4 bases and J by 1 base. The germline V gene has CDR1 MNHNY and CDR2 SVGAGI (reference sequence). The CDR3 region is CASSFSRRDRAGTDTQYS. The CDR3 DNA is TGTGCCAGCAGTTTTTCCAGACGGGACAGGGCTGGCACAGATACGCAGTATTCT.

This clonotype was seen only a few times. The chain is built from TRBV5-1 and TRBJ1-1; D gene uncertain. This CDR3 has 14 amino acids. Germline V gene lookup returns CDR1 SGHRS and CDR2 YFSETQ. The ends were cut back, 2 bases at V and 1 base at J, with 9 bases in the middle. CDR3 DNA sequence: TGCGCCAGCAGCTTCCCGCACCAGAACACTGAAGCTTTCTTT. Its translation is CASSFPHQNTEAFF.

This clonotype has just a few counts. The CDR3 region has the DNA TGCGCCAGCAGCTTGGATGGGGGTGTTGGCAAAAACATTCAGTACTTC. The encoded protein is CASSLDGGVGKNIQYF. V gene TRBV5-1 combines with J gene TRBJ2-4; D tentatively fits TRBD1 or TRBD2 (5 bases each). Trimming removed 0 bases at V and 3 bases at J, with 13 bases between. The CDR3 is 16 residues long. Germline CDR1 is SGHRS and CDR2 is YFSETQ.

This clonotype has more than one count but fewer than ten. The rearrangement joins TRBV27 to TRBJ1-1; D remains unclear. Germline assignment: CDR1 MNHEY and CDR2 SMNVEV (reference sequence). Deletions cut 5 bases from V and 6 bases from J, with 13 bases between. CDR3 length: 13 residues. CDR3 DNA: TGTGCCAGCAGTAAAAACCCCAGGTCTGAAGCTTTCTTT. Translated, it gives CASSKNPRSEAFF.

The chain carries TRBV10-3 and TRBJ2-1; D gene ambiguous. The germline V gene encodes CDR1 ENHRY and CDR2 SYGVKD. The V gene lost 0 bases and the J gene lost 8 bases, with 14 bases spanning the gap. This CDR3 region has 15 residues. The DNA for the CDR3 is TGTGCCATCAGTGAGTCGGCTAGATTAGGAGATGAGCAGTTCTTC. It translates to CAISESARLGDEQFF.

In this sample, this clonotype turned up a few times. The chain is built from TRBV28 and TRBJ2-7; either TRBD1 or TRBD2 may supply D (6 bases each). The CDR3 runs to 15 residues. Trimming shortened V by 5 bases and J by 0 bases, and 14 bases separated the two germline ends. Looked up from germline, CDR1 is MDHEN and CDR2 is SYDVKM. The CDR3 reads CASSPRGESSYEQYF. As DNA, the CDR3 is TGTGCCAGCAGTCCGAGGGGGGAAAGCTCCTACGAGCAGTACTTC.

This clonotype has just a few counts. The chain employs TRBV6-6 and TRBJ1-5; 9 bases are shared with TRBD1. In germline, CDR1 is MNHNY, CDR2 SVGAGI (reference sequence). This CDR3 has 14 amino acids. V lost 9 bases and J lost 3; bases outside the gene matches: 6. The CDR3 protein is CASLRTGDNQPQHF. The CDR3 DNA reads as TGTGCCAGTTTGAGGACAGGGGACAATCAGCCCCAGCATTTT.

Many counts were recorded for this clonotype. V and J are TRBV7-8 and TRBJ1-5; unclear D gene. Germline V lookup: CDR1 SGHVS, CDR2 FQNEAQ. The germline V and J ends were trimmed by 1 base and 6 bases, with 7 bases remaining between them. This CDR3 region has 13 residues. CDR3: CASSLEARQPQHF. CDR3 bases: TGTGCCAGCAGCTTAGAGGCCCGTCAGCCCCAGCATTTT.

V usage is TRBV20-1 and J usage is TRBJ2-7, with a possible D match to TRBD1 (5 bases). Germline CDR1 DFQATT, CDR2 SNEGSKA (reference sequence). Trimming removed 0 bases at V and 1 base at J, with 16 bases between. CDR3 length equals 16 residues. CDR3 amino acids: CSAREKTGRLSYEQYF. DNA for the CDR3: TGCAGTGCTAGAGAGAAAACAGGCCGGTTATCCTACGAGCAGTACTTC.

Only a few counts were recorded for this clonotype. The chain combines TRBV11-2 with TRBJ1-4, with 12 bases lining up with TRBD1. With V trimmed by 1 base and J by 7 bases, 4 bases remained unmatched. CDR1 is SGHAT, CDR2 FQNNGV, per germline. The CDR3 runs 16 residues. CDR3 nucleotide sequence: TGTGCCAGCAGCTTAGGGGACAGGGGGCTCGTTGAAAAACTGTTTTTT. It codes for CASSLGDRGLVEKLFF.

This clonotype was observed a few times. The chain couples TRBV19 to TRBJ2-3, with 8 bases identical to TRBD1. Trimming removed 9 bases from V and 6 bases from J; junction bases left unmatched: 17. The CDR3 consists of 16 residues. Per germline, CDR1 LNHDA and CDR2 SQIVND (reference sequence). CDR3 residues: CASAPTRQGKSDTQYF. CDR3 nucleotides: TGTGCCAGCGCCCCAACTCGACAGGGGAAGTCGGATACGCAGTATTTT. Full variable domain (rest looked up from reference TRBV19 and TRBJ2-3): DGGITQSPKYLFRKEGQNVTLSCEQNLNHDAMYWYRQDPGQGLRLIYYSQIVNDFQKGDIAEGYSVSREKKESFPLTVTSAQKNPTAFYLCASAPTRQGKSDTQYFGPGTRLTVL.

This clonotype came up a few times. This chain connects TRBV7-9 to TRBJ2-1; no definite D call. V gave up 0 bases and J gave up 12 bases, with 15 bases separating them. The CDR3 has 14 amino acids. Per germline, CDR1 SEHNR and CDR2 FQNEAQ (reference sequence). The CDR3 DNA is TGTGCCAGCAGCTTAGCGACGACACCTACGGGGCAGTTCTTC. It is translated as CASSLATTPTGQFF.

CDR3 region: CASSPGQSVDIQYF. The CDR3 DNA sequence: TGTGCCAGCAGCCCGGGACAGTCGGTAGACATTCAGTACTTC. The chain is built from TRBV5-4 and TRBJ2-4; 7 bases line up with TRBD1. Per the germline V gene, CDR1 is SGHNT and CDR2 is YYREEE (reference sequence). The CDR3 runs 14 residues. Unmatched junction bases numbered 9, after V lost 4 bases and J lost 8 bases.

V and J are TRBV6-2 or TRBV6-3 and TRBJ2-7; 10 nucleotides line up with TRBD1. Germline-derived CDR1 and CDR2 are MNHEY and SVGEGT. This CDR3 has 21 residues. V trimming: 1 base; J trimming: 4 bases; junction bases outside the gene matches: 22. CDR3 DNA: TGTGCCAGCAGTTACTGGCTCCGAGGGACAGGGGAAACCATGAAAGGGTACGAGCAGTACTTC. This codes for CASSYWLRGTGETMKGYEQYF.